Only a few counts were recorded for the clone carrying this TCR beta chain. This entry is derived from a study of blood T cells in healthy people across ages. Germline values: CDR1 SQVTM, CDR2 ANQGSEA. V was shortened by 0 bases and J by 6 bases, with 5 bases between the two germline ends. CDR3 length equals 11 residues. Combining a sample-barcoded 5' primer with a J-beta primer mix, a second PCR ran for about 6 to 11 cycles. The study obtained at least 2.5 million CDR3-containing paired-end reads from every sample. TCRdb called the 5' RACE reads again in MiXCR, with one record for every CDR3 protein. Here the sample spans approximately 580,000 distinct CDR3 sequences, approximately 25% being singletons. These sequences were also reported in another study, on T cells of mothers and their children. That report adds: The authors added sample barcodes and 2-4 random nucleotides using the M1S primer of the second PCR. Related mother-child pairs showed slightly, non-significantly higher overlap than unrelated pairs.

Sequenced: blood. The rearrangement joins TRBV29-1 to TRBJ1-1, with unresolved D. The clonotype was recovered from a boy younger than 18 in good health. The CDR3 DNA is TGCAGCGTTGAAGAAGGCCCTGAAGCTTTCTTT. Translation gives CSVEEGPEAFF.